This entry lists 14 T cell receptor beta chains sequenced from one sample in a study of T cells in Graves' hyperthyroidism and ophthalmopathy. It was RNA transcripts that yielded the amplified TCR beta CDR3 regions. HTBI primers drove first-round RT-PCR of the TCR CDR3. TCRdb reanalysed the multiplex PCR reads using MiXCR and keeps one entry per CDR3 protein. The table has about 420,000 distinct CDR3 sequences, 15% to 17% seen once. The sequenced material came from blood. All receptors come from a woman in her late teens or twenties with Graves' hyperthyroidism.

This clonotype came up many times. This chain joins TRBV6-1 and TRBJ2-5, with a possible D match to TRBD2 (7 bases). V lost 2 bases to trimming and J lost 4 bases, with 11 bases between them. The CDR3 covers 14 residues. CDR1 and CDR2 (germline): MNHNS, SASEGT. The CDR3 here is CASSEWGGRETQYF. CDR3 nucleotides: TGTGCCAGCAGTGAATGGGGGGGCAGAGAGACCCAGTACTTC.

This clonotype was seen just once. The chain combines TRBV29-1 with TRBJ1-2; D perhaps matches TRBD1 (5 bases). This CDR3 spans 14 amino acids. Germline lookup yields CDR1 SQVTM and CDR2 ANQGSEA. Trimming took 1 base from V and 7 from J, leaving 16 bases between them. This CDR3 reads CSVEGDAHSPGYTF. The CDR3 DNA reads TGCAGCGTTGAAGGGGACGCTCATAGCCCTGGCTACACCTTC.

This clonotype showed up many times. Here the CDR3 DNA reads TGTGCCAGCAGTTACTCACAGGGGGCGGGCGGAAACACCATATATTTT. Protein product: CASSYSQGAGGNTIYF. This chain links TRBV6-6 with TRBJ1-3; TRBD1 agrees at 9 bases. Germline V gene lookup returns CDR1 MNHNY and CDR2 SVGAGI (reference sequence). The CDR3 is 16 amino acids. V trimming: 0 bases; J trimming: 4 bases; junction bases outside the gene matches: 4.

This clonotype came up many times. The rearrangement links TRBV20-1 to TRBJ1-4, with D perhaps matching TRBD1 (6 bases). The V gene's germline CDR1 is DFQATT and CDR2 SNEGSKA (reference sequence). This CDR3 has 14 residues. Trimming took off 2 bases at V and 5 bases at J, with 12 bases between the two ends. Written as DNA, the CDR3 is TGCAGTGCTAGATCAGGACAGCTAAATGAAAAACTGTTTTTT. It encodes CSARSGQLNEKLFF.

This clonotype was seen only a few times. The chain joins TRBV6-1 to TRBJ2-7, with 7 bases that match TRBD2. Germline lookup yields CDR1 MNHNS and CDR2 SASEGT. The V gene end was trimmed by 6 bases and the J gene end by 2 bases; junction bases not matched to a gene: 7. The CDR3 runs 14 residues. CDR3 sequence: CASSPAGITYEQYF. In nucleotides, the CDR3 is TGTGCCAGCAGCCCAGCGGGGATTACCTACGAGCAGTACTTC.

This clonotype was counted many times. One end of the junction does not line up with germline, which may come from a read error. CDR3 protein: CSVGAGRSTNTQYF. As DNA, the CDR3 is TGCAGCGTTGGCGCCGGACGAAGCACAAATACGCAGTATTTT. The rearrangement uses TRBV29-1 and TRBJ2-3; D remains unclear. The CDR3 extends over 14 amino acids. The germline V gene has CDR1 SQVTM and CDR2 ANQGSEA.

This clonotype was counted a few times. The chain carries TRBV19 and TRBJ1-2; 8 nucleotides match TRBD1. CDR3 size: 14 residues. V lost 6 bases, J lost 2 bases, and 5 bases stayed unmatched. Germline V lookup: CDR1 LNHDA, CDR2 SQIVND (reference sequence). The CDR3 is CASRTGERNYGYTF. The CDR3 DNA sequence: TGTGCCAGTAGGACAGGGGAGAGAAACTATGGCTACACCTTC.

This clonotype occurred many times. V usage is TRBV14 and J usage is TRBJ2-7; D unresolved. Trimming took off 4 bases at V and 3 bases at J, with 10 bases between the two ends. CDR3 length: 13 residues. CDR1 is SGHDN and CDR2 is FVKESK in the germline V gene. CDR3 protein: CASSPRLLYEQYF. In DNA form, the CDR3 reads TGTGCCAGCAGCCCAAGGTTACTCTACGAGCAGTACTTC.

Ten or more counts support this clonotype. The chain combines TRBV29-1 with TRBJ1-1; D uncertain. The V and J ends lost 6 bases and 5 bases respectively, with 10 bases between them. The CDR3 contains 11 residues. The germline V gene has CDR1 SQVTM and CDR2 ANQGSEA. CDR3 coding DNA: TGCAGCGTCCCAACGCGGACTGAAGCTTTCTTT. It is translated as CSVPTRTEAFF.

This clonotype came up many times. The chain links TRBV5-1 to TRBJ2-7; 10 bases are shared with TRBD1. From germline, CDR1 is SGHRS and CDR2 YFSETQ. Trimming removed 3 bases from V and 1 base from J; junction bases left unmatched: 1. This CDR3 contains 14 residues. The CDR3 coding sequence is TGCGCCAGCAGCTCGGGACAGGGGTCCTACGAGCAGTACTTC. This encodes CASSSGQGSYEQYF.

This clonotype was counted between two and nine times. The gene calls are TRBV9 and TRBJ2-5; D is perhaps TRBD1 (6 bases). The CDR3 runs 15 residues. Between the trimmed V and J ends, which lost 0 bases and 3 bases, there was a span of 12 bases. Per the germline V gene, CDR1 is SGDLS and CDR2 is YYNGEE. The CDR3 bases are TGTGCCAGCAGCGTAGTTAACGAGGGGGAAGAGACCCAGTACTTC. Translation gives CASSVVNEGEETQYF.

This clonotype was detected a few times. This chain links TRBV6-1 with TRBJ1-2, with TRBD1 as a possible D gene (5 bases). Germline values: CDR1 MNHNS, CDR2 SASEGT. V gave up 5 bases and J gave up 3 bases, with 13 bases separating them. CDR3 length: 14 residues. CDR3 sequence reads: CASSYGQGDYGYTF. In DNA, the CDR3 is TGTGCCAGCAGTTACGGCCAGGGTGACTATGGCTACACCTTC.

This clonotype was detected a few times. The J gene is TRBJ2-2, the V gene TRBV4-2; 8 bases agree with TRBD2. V lost 5 bases to trimming and J lost 1 base; unmatched junction nucleotides: 12. Germline CDR1 is LGHNA and CDR2 is YNFKEQ. The CDR3 totals 18 residues. CDR3 in DNA: TGTGCCAGCAGCGCCTCCACCCCTAGCGGGCTGAACACCGGGGAGCTGTTTTTT. Residues: CASSASTPSGLNTGELFF.

This clonotype was counted many times. The chain carries TRBV10-3 and TRBJ1-5; TRBD1 aligns across 8 bases. V shed 2 bases, J shed 9 bases, and the junction held 6 bases outside the gene matches. Looked up from germline, CDR1 is ENHRY and CDR2 is SYGVKD. The CDR3 contains 14 residues. CDR3 sequence (DNA): TGTGCCATCAGTGAGACGACAGGGGTAAGGCCCCAGCATTTT. It encodes CAISETTGVRPQHF.